Detailed here is one T cell receptor (beta chain). Germline assignment: CDR1 MNHEY and CDR2 SVGAGI. The junction had 5 bases not matched to a gene; V was cut back by 5 bases and J by 8 bases. The CDR3 is 14 amino acids. The PCR had 60 Vbeta and 13 Jbeta primers. Using immunoSEQ multiplex PCR, the repertoire was profiled, and TCRdb retains in-frame clones only, with some absent. There are under 200,000 clones in the sample; 75% to 90% occur only once, and roughly 2% lies in the top ten. The data were obtained in a study of cytomegalovirus exposure and HLA in healthy donors. This TCR came from a human donor in good health. What was sequenced was PBMCs. The rearrangement links TRBV6-5 to TRBJ1-6; 8 nucleotides align to TRBD1. This CDR3 is CASSTGTGYSPLHF. The CDR3 DNA reads TGTGCCAGCAGTACCGGGACAGGTTATTCACCCCTCCACTTT.